This T cell receptor (beta chain) stems from a study of blood T cell repertoires in COVID-19. Across the whole study: From T cells, B-cell-depleted T cells, or PBMCs came the material, which was cDNA or gDNA.

V shed 4 bases and J shed 5 bases, with 11 bases lying between them. CDR1 and CDR2 from the germline V gene are LGHDT and YNNKEL (reference sequence). This CDR3 spans 14 amino acids. The assay was immunoSEQ multiplex PCR, and TCRdb's table has in-frame clones only and misses some. The table lists tens of thousands of clones, roughly 90% of them singletons. The sequence derives from a human donor in a cohort sampled during active COVID-19. Sequencing was done on a sample of peripheral blood. V usage is TRBV3-1 (or the pseudogene TRBV3-2) and J usage is TRBJ2-2; possible D gene TRBD2, 6 bases. CDR3 amino acids: CASSPGSGTGELFF. CDR3 coding DNA: TGTGCCAGCAGCCCCGGGAGTGGAACCGGGGAGCTGTTTTTT.